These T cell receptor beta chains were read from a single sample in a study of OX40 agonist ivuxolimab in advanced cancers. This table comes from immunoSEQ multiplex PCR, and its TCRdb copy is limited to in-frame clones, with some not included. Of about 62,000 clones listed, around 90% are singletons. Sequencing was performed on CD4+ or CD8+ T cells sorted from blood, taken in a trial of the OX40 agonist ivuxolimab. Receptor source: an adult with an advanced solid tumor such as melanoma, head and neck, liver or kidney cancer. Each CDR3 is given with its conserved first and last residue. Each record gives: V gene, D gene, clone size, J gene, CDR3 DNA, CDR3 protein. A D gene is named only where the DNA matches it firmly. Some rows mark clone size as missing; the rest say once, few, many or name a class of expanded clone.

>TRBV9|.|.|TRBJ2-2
TGTGCCAGCAGCGAAACGGGGGCCCTACTAATCGGGGAGCTGTTTTTT
CASSETGALLIGELFF
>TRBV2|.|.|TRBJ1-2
TGTGCCAGCAGGCAGGGAATTTTGGACTATGGCTACACCTTC
CASRQGILDYGYTF
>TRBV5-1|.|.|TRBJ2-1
TGCGCCAGCAGCTTGCCAGGGAATGAGCAGTTCTTC
CASSLPGNEQFF
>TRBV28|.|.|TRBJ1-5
TGTGCCAGCATGCCTCGGGGCAATCAGCCCCAGCATTTT
CASMPRGNQPQHF
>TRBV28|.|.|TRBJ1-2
TGTGCCAGCAGTCAACCCATTACAGGGAAAATGGATGGCTACACCTTC
CASSQPITGKMDGYTF
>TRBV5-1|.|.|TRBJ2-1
TGCGCCAGCAGCTTTCAGGGTAGTTCCTACAATGAGCAGTTCTTC
CASSFQGSSYNEQFF
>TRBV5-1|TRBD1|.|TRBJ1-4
TGCGCCAGCAGCTTACAGGGGGGATATAATGAAAAACTGTTTTTT
CASSLQGGYNEKLFF
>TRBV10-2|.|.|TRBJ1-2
TGCGCCAGCAGTGAGGTAGAAGGATATGGCTACACCTTC
CASSEVEGYGYTF
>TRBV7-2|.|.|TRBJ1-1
TGTGCCAGCAGCGTAGAGGGCCCTGGGGTTGAAGCTTTCTTT
CASSVEGPGVEAFF
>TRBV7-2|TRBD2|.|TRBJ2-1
TGTGCCAGCAGCTTAGCGGTCAGCGGGAGAGGGGACAATGAGCAGTTCTTC
CASSLAVSGRGDNEQFF
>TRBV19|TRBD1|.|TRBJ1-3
TGTGCCAGTAGCAGTCACTTGGACAGGCTGGGAAACACCATATATTTT
CASSSHLDRLGNTIYF
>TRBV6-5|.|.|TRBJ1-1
TGTGCCAGCAGTTACGGGAGCGGGCTTGGCGCTGAAGCTTTCTTT
CASSYGSGLGAEAFF
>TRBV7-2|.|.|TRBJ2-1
TGTGCCAGCAGCCGGAGCGGGTTACAACGAGGTGAGCAGTTCTTC
CASSRSGLQRGEQFF
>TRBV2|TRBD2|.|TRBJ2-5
TGTGCCAGCAGGAGGCGGGGGGGCCAAGAGACCCAGTACTTC
CASRRRGGQETQYF
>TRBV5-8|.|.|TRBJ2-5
TGTGCCAGCAGCTTGAACGGGGGTAACCTCCAAGAGACCCAGTACTTC
CASSLNGGNLQETQYF
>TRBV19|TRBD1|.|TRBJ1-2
TGTGCCAGTAGTATGGTTGACAGGGGGCGAGGCTATGGCTACACCTTC
CASSMVDRGRGYGYTF
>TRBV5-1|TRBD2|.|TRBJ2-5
TGCGCCAGCAGCGTGACTAGCGGGCCCCAAGAGACCCAGTACTTC
CASSVTSGPQETQYF
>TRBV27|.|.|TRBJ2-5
TGTGCCAGCAGTTTATCGGGGAATGTCCCAGAGACCCAGTACTTC
CASSLSGNVPETQYF
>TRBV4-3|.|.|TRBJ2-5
TGCGCCAGCAGCCAAGGCATACAGGGTGTGGGTGAGGAGACCCAGTACTTC
CASSQGIQGVGEETQYF
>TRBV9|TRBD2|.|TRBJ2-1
TGTGCCAGCAGCCCCCACATTGCTAGCGGGACGCCCGGTGAGCAGTTCTTC
CASSPHIASGTPGEQFF
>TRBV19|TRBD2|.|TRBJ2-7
TGTGCCAGTAGTACCGGACTAGCGGGAGCATCCGAGCAGTACTTC
CASSTGLAGASEQYF
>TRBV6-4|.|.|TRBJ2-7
TGTGCCAGCAGTGATCACAAAGACGACTACTACGAGCAGTACTTC
CASSDHKDDYYEQYF
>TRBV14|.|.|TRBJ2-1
TGTGCCAGCAGCGACCGACAGAAGGCAGTCTCCTACAATGAGCAGTTCTTC
CASSDRQKAVSYNEQFF
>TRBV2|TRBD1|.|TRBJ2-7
TGTGCCGGCACCCAGGGACAGGGGTACGAGCAGTACTTC
CAGTQGQGYEQYF
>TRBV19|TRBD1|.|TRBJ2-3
TGTGCCAGTAACTTCAGGGGGAGAGGGGATACGCAGTATTTT
CASNFRGRGDTQYF
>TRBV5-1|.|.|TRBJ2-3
TGCGCCAGCAGCTTGGAGGGGGTTTGGTTGGGTACGCAGTATTTT
CASSLEGVWLGTQYF
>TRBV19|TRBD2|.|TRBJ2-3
TGTGCCAGTAGTATCCGATCTAGCGGGAAGGCAGATACGCAGTATTTT
CASSIRSSGKADTQYF
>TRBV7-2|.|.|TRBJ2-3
TGTGCCAGCAGCGCCGACTCTGCAGATACGCAGTATTTT
CASSADSADTQYF
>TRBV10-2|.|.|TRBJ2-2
TGCGCCAGCAGTGAGTCGGGCTTTCCGAACACCGGGGAGCTGTTTTTT
CASSESGFPNTGELFF
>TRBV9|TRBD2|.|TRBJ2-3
TGTGCCAGCGGGCACGGGGGGGGTACAGGAGGCACAGATACGCAGTATTTT
CASGHGGGTGGTDTQYF
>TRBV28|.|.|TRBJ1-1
TGTGCCAGCAGGATGACACCAGGGAGAGCTTTCTTT
CASRMTPGRAFF
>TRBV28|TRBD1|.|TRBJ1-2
TGTGCCAGCAGCCCGTCCGGGACAGGCGGCTATGGCTACACCTTC
CASSPSGTGGYGYTF
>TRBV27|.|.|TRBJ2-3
TGTGCCACCCAAGCTAGCGGAGGGGGGGATACGCAGTATTTT
CATQASGGGDTQYF
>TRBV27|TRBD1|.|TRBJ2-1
TGTGCCAGCAGTTTGGGAACAGGGGTCAATGAGCAGTTCTTC
CASSLGTGVNEQFF
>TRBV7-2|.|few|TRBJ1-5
TGTGCCAGCAGCTTAGTTGCTAGGGCTAATCAGCCCCAGCATTTT
CASSLVARANQPQHF
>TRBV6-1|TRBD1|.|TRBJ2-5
TGTGCCAGCAGTGAATTACAGGGGGAGACCCAGTACTTC
CASSELQGETQYF
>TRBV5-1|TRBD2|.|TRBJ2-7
TGCGCCAGCAGCTCCGTTGGGGGGACTACCGACGAGCAGTACTTC
CASSSVGGTTDEQYF
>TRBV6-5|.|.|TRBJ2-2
TGTGCCAGCAGGGAGGGTCCACAGGCCGGGGAGCTGTTTTTT
CASREGPQAGELFF
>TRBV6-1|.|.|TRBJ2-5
TGTGCCAGCAGGGGATTGGAGACCCAGTACTTC
CASRGLETQYF
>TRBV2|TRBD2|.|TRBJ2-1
TGTGCCAGCAGTGGACTAGCGGGACTCAATGAGCAGTTCTTC
CASSGLAGLNEQFF
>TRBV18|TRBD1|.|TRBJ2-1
TGTGCCAGCTCTCCCGGGACAGGGGTGTACAATGAGCAGTTCTTC
CASSPGTGVYNEQFF
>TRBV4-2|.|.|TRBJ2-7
TGTGCCAGCAGCCAGTTTACGGCCCTACAGGGTGCTGCCTACGAGCAGTACTTC
CASSQFTALQGAAYEQYF
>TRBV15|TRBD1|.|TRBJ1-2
TGTGCCACCAGCACGGGACAGGTGGACTATGGCTACACCTTC
CATSTGQVDYGYTF
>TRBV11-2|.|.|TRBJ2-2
TGTGCCAGCTGCCAGGACACCGGGGAGCTGTTTTTT
CASCQDTGELFF
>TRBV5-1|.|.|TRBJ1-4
TGCGCCAGCAGCTTGGATCCGGGAAGTGAAAAACTGTTTTTT
CASSLDPGSEKLFF
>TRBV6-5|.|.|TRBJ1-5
TGTGCCAGCAGCGGCCGGGTTAGCAATCAGCCCCAGCATTTT
CASSGRVSNQPQHF
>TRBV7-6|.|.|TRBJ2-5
TGTGCCAGCAGCTTAGCCTACCAAGAGACCCAGTACTTC
CASSLAYQETQYF
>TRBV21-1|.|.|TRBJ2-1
TGTGCCAGCAGCACTAAAATAACGGGCAGGGAAGACAATGAGCAGTTCTTC
CASSTKITGREDNEQFF
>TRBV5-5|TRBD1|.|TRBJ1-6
TGTGCCAGCAGCTTGGACGAGACAGGGGTTAATAATTCACCCCTCCACTTT
CASSLDETGVNNSPLHF
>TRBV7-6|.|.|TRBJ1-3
TGTGCCAGCAGCTTAGCTGAGGGAATCACTGGAAACACCATATATTTT
CASSLAEGITGNTIYF
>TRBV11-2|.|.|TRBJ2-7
TGTGCCACCACCCGCCTAGGGGTCGGGTCCTACGAGCAGTACTTC
CATTRLGVGSYEQYF
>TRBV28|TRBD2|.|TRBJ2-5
TGTGCCAGCAGAGATAGCGGGGGGTCTCAAGAGACCCAGTACTTC
CASRDSGGSQETQYF
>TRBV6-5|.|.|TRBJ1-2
TGTGCCAGCAGCTTTGGACGTAACTATGGCTACACCTTC
CASSFGRNYGYTF